The clone carrying this T cell receptor beta chain was picked up many times. What it recognizes is unknown. The data were obtained in a study of T cells after yellow fever vaccination. Overall study results and limits: Abundant clonotypes from the bulk population could have been carried over as contaminants into FACS-sorted repertoires. The secondary response was weaker, and its peak arrived faster, on day 5 versus 15. Most primary-vaccination clones reappeared after the booster (approximately 95% CD4, more than 70% CD8). A small share of clonotypes appeared in both CD4 and CD8 compartments.

The germline CDR1 and CDR2 sequences are SGHNT and YENEEA. The CDR3 is 15 residues long. Trimming took 6 bases from V and 4 from J, leaving 16 bases between them. TCRdb re-derived calls from the 5' RACE reads in MiXCR, one entry per CDR3 protein. The sample lists about 360,000 distinct CDR3 sequences, more than 5.5% seen once, with about 15% in the top ten. The clonotype was recovered from a young man who received the YFV17D yellow fever vaccine. V gene TRBV11-3 combines with J gene TRBJ2-1; D might be TRBD2 (6 bases). Sequenced here: PBMCs, sampled 5 days after the yellow fever booster vaccination. The chain's CDR3 is CASSLGGHIYNEQFF. CDR3 nucleotides: TGTGCCAGCAGTCTAGGAGGGCACATTTACAATGAGCAGTTCTTC.